The sequence of this T cell receptor beta chain was determined in a study of T cells in Graves' hyperthyroidism and ophthalmopathy. Overall study context: Peripheral blood draws took place at initial diagnosis, ahead of any treatment. Study results and caveats: Researchers found most expanded thyroid clonotypes above 0.001 in blood as well. Separating ophthalmopathy from stable hyperthyroidism was achieved by a 13 V-J model.

From RNA transcripts, TCR beta CDR3 regions were amplified. Primed by the HTBI set, a first-round RT-PCR was run on the TCR CDR3. TCRdb reprocessed the multiplex PCR reads with MiXCR, giving one entry per CDR3 protein. The sample includes 350,000 to 450,000 distinct CDR3 sequences, about 18% seen only once; the top ten take 30% to 35%. Notes on this clonotype: Its antigen is undetermined.

Drawn at first hyperthyroidism diagnosis, the blood sample preceded any ophthalmopathy symptoms. Sequenced input: blood. The clonotype was recovered from a woman in her 30s with Graves' hyperthyroidism that later progressed to Graves' ophthalmopathy.

CDR3: CASSYNLAGALHEQFF. The CDR3 nucleotides are TGTGCCAGCAGTTATAACCTAGCGGGAGCATTACATGAGCAGTTCTTC. V gene TRBV6-5 combines with J gene TRBJ2-1, with 10 bases lining up with TRBD2. Germline values: CDR1 MNHEY, CDR2 SVGAGI. Trimming at V came to 3 bases and at J to 8 bases, leaving 10 bases not matched to a gene. The CDR3 extends over 16 amino acids.